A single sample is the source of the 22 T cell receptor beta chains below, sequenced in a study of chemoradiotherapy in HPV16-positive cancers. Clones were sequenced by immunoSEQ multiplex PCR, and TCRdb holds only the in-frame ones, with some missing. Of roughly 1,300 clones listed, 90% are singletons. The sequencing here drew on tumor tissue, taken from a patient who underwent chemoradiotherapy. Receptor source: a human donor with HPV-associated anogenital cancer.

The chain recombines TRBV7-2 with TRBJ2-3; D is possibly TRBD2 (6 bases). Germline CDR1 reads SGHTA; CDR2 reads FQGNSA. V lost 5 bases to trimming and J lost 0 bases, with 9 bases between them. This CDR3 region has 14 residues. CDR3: CASSRDWSTDTQYF. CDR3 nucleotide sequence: TGTGCCAGCAGCCGGGACTGGAGCACAGATACGCAGTATTTT. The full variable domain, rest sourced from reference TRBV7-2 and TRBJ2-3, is GAGVSQSPSNKVTEKGKDVELRCDPISGHTALYWYRQSLGQGLEFLIYFQGNSAPDKSGLPSDRFSAERTGGSVSTLTIQRTQQEDSAVYLCASSRDWSTDTQYFGPGTRLTVL.

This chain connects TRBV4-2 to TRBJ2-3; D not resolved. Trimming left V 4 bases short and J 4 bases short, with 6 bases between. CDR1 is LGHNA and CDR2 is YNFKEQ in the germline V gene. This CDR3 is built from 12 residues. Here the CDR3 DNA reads TGTGCCAGCAGCCCCCGGGCAGATACGCAGTATTTT. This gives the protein CASSPRADTQYF.

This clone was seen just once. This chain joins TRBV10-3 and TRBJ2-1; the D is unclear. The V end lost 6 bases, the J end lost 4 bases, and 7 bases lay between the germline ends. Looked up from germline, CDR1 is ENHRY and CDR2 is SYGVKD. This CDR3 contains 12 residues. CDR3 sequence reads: CAIRGLYNEQFF. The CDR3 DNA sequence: TGTGCCATCAGGGGATTATACAATGAGCAGTTCTTC.

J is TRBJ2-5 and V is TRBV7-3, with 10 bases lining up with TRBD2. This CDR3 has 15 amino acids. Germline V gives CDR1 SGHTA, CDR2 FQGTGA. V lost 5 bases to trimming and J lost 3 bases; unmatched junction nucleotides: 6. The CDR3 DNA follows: TGTGCCAGCAGCGCTACTGGACTAGCGGAAGAGACCCAGTACTTC. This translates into CASSATGLAEETQYF.

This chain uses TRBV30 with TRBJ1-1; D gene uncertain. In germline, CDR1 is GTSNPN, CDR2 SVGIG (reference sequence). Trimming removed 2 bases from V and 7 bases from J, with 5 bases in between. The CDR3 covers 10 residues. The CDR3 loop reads CAWSRVEAFF. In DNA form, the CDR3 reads TGTGCCTGGAGTCGGGTTGAAGCTTTCTTT.

CDR3 nucleotide sequence: TGTGCCAGCAGTGAGGGGACCCTCTCTGGAAACACCATATATTTT. Protein sequence: CASSEGTLSGNTIYF. The chain is built from TRBV6-6 and TRBJ1-3, with D possibly matching TRBD1 (5 bases). Germline CDR1 is MNHNY and CDR2 is SVGAGI (reference sequence). The CDR3 has 15 amino acids. The germline V and J ends were trimmed by 5 bases and 0 bases, with 11 bases remaining between them.

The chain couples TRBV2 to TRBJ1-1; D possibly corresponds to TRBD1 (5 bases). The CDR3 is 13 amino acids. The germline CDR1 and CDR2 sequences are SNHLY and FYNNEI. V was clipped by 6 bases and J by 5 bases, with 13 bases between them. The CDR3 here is CASRFGGWTEAFF. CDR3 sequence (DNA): TGTGCCAGCAGGTTCGGGGGGTGGACTGAAGCTTTCTTT.

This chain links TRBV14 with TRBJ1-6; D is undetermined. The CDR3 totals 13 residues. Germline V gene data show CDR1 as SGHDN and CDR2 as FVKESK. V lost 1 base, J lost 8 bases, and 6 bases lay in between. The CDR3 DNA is TGTGCCAGCAGCCAAGGAGTCGATTCACCCCTCCACTTT. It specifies CASSQGVDSPLHF.

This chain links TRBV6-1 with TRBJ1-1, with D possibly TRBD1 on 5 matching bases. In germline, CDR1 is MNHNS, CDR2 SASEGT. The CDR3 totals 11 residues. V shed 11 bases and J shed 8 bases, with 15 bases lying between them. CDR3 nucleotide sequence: TGTGCCGGGGGACGCAGGATCGAAGCTTTCTTT. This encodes CAGGRRIEAFF.

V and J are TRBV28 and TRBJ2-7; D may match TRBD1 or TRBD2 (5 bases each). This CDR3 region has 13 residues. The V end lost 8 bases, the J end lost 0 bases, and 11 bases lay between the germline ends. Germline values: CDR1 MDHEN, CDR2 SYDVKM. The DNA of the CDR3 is TGTGCCAGCTTTGGGACGGTCTCCTACGAGCAGTACTTC. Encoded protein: CASFGTVSYEQYF. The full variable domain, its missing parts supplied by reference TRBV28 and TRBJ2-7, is DVKVTQSSRYLVKRTGEKVFLECVQDMDHENMFWYRQDPGLGLRLIYFSYDVKMKEKGDIPEGYSVSREKKERFSLILESASTNQTSMYLCASFGTVSYEQYFGPGTRLTVT.

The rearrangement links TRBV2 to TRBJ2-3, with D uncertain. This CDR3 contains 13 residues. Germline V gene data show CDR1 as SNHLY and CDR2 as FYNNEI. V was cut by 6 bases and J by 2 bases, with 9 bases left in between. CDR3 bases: TGTGCCAGCAGGTGGGGTTACACAGATACGCAGTATTTT. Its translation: CASRWGYTDTQYF.

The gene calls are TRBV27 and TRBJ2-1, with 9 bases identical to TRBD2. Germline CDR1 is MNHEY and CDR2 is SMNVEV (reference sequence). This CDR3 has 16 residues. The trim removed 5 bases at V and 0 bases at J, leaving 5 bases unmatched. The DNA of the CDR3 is TGTGCCAGCAGTACTACGCGGGGGGGCTCCTACAATGAGCAGTTCTTC. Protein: CASSTTRGGSYNEQFF.

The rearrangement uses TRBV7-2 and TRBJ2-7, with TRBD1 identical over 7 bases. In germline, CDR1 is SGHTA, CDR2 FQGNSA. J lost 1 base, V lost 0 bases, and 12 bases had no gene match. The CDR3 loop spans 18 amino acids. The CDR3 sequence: CASSLALRQGIESYEQYF. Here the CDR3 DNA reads TGTGCCAGCAGCTTAGCTCTAAGACAGGGAATCGAGTCCTACGAGCAGTACTTC. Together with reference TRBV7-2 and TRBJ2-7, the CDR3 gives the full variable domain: GAGVSQSPSNKVTEKGKDVELRCDPISGHTALYWYRQSLGQGLEFLIYFQGNSAPDKSGLPSDRFSAERTGGSVSTLTIQRTQQEDSAVYLCASSLALRQGIESYEQYFGPGTRLTVT.

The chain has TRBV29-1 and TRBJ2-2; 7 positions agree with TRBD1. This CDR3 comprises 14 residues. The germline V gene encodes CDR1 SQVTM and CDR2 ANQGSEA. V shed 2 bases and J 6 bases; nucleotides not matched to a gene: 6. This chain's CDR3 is CSVEIQGIPGELFF. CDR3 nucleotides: TGCAGCGTTGAAATACAGGGGATCCCCGGGGAGCTGTTTTTT.

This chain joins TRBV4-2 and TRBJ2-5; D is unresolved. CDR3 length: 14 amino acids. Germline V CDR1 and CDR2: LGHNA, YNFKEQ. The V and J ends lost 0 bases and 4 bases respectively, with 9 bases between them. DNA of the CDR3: TGTGCCAGCAGCCAAGATCGTGTAGCAGAGACCCAGTACTTC. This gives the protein CASSQDRVAETQYF.

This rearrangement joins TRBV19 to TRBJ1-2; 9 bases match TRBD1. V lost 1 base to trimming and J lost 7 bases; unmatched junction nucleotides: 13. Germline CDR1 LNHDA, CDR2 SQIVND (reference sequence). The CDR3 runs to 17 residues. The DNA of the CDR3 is TGTGCCAGTAGTATAGCGGTCAGGGACAGGGAATATCGTGGCTACACCTTC. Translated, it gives CASSIAVRDREYRGYTF.

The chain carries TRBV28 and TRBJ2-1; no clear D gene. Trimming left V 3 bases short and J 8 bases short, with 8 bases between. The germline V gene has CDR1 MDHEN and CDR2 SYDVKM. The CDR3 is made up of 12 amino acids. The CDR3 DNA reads TGTGCCAGCAGTTTGGACGTGGATGAGCAGTTCTTC. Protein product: CASSLDVDEQFF.

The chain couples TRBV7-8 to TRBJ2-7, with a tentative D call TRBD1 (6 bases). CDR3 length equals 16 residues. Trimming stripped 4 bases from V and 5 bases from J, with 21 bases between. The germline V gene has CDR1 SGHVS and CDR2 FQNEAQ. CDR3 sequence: CASSWAGVRLLNEQYF. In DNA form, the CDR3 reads TGTGCCAGCAGCTGGGCAGGGGTAAGGTTGTTGAACGAGCAGTACTTC.

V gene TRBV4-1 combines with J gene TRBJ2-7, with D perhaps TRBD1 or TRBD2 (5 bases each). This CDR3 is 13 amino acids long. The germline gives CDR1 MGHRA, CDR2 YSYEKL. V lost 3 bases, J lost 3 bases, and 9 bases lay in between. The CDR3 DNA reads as TGCGCCAGCAGCCATGAGAGGGGCTACGAGCAGTACTTC. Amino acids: CASSHERGYEQYF.

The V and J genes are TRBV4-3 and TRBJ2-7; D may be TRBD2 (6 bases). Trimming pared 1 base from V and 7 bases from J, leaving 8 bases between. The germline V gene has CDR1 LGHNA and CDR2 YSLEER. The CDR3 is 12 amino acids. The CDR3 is CASSQGGEEQYF. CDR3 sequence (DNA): TGCGCCAGCAGCCAAGGGGGGGAGGAGCAGTACTTC.

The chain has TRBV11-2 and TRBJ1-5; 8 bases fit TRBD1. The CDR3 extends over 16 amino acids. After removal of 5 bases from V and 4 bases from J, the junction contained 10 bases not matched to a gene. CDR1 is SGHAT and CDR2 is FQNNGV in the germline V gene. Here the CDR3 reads CASSDPSGTGNQPQHF. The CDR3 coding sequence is TGTGCCAGCAGCGATCCGTCCGGGACAGGAAATCAGCCCCAGCATTTT.

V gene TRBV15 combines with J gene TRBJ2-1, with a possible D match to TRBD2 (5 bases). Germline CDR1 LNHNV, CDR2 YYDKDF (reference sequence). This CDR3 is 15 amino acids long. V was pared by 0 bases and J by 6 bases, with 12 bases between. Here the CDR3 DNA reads TGTGCCACCAGCAGAGAAGAGAGGGCGGGCAATGAGCAGTTCTTC. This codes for CATSREERAGNEQFF.